The 9 T cell receptor beta chains given below trace back to one sample, sequenced in a study of spatial heterogeneity in lung cancer. Documented time point: sample taken at primary tumor resection. Unsorted whole RNA samples from tumor, nontumor lung or frozen PBMC were sequenced. TCRdb called the 5' RACE reads again in MiXCR, with one record for every CDR3 protein. The sample shows approximately 44,000 distinct CDR3 sequences, around 15% of them seen only once. The source material was PBMCs, sampled at surgery. All receptors derive from a male donor with early-stage non-small cell lung cancer.

This clonotype was detected many times. The rearrangement links TRBV7-8 to TRBJ2-3; no reliable D call. V lost 0 bases to trimming and J lost 5 bases, with 12 bases between them. In germline, CDR1 is SGHVS, CDR2 FQNEAQ. The CDR3 is 15 amino acids. For the CDR3, the DNA is TGTGCCAGCAGCTTAGCAGCCTCGCTGGGAGATACGCAGTATTTT. Protein product: CASSLAASLGDTQYF.

This clonotype showed up just a few times. This chain connects TRBV20-1 to TRBJ2-1; TRBD2 matches 14 bases. CDR1 is DFQATT and CDR2 is SNEGSKA in the germline V gene (reference sequence). Unmatched junction bases numbered 4, after V lost 2 bases and J lost 7 bases. There are 15 residues in the CDR3. CDR3 DNA sequence: TGCAGTGCTAGACCGGGACTAGCGGGAGAAAATGAGCAGTTCTTC. The encoded protein is CSARPGLAGENEQFF.

V and J are TRBV20-1 and TRBJ2-5, with D perhaps TRBD1 (6 bases). The CDR3 is 13 amino acids. With 1 base removed from V and 4 bases from J, the gap between germline ends came to 10 bases. Germline values: CDR1 DFQATT, CDR2 SNEGSKA (reference sequence). CDR3 in amino acids: CSARGGRGETQYF. CDR3 nucleotides: TGCAGTGCTAGAGGTGGCAGGGGAGAGACCCAGTACTTC.

This rearrangement joins TRBV6-6 to TRBJ2-1; D remains unclear. Germline-derived CDR1 and CDR2 are MNHNY and SVGAGI (reference sequence). V was pared by 0 bases and J by 15 bases, with 12 bases between. CDR3 length: 12 residues. The CDR3 region has the DNA TGTGCCAGCAGTTACTCTGGAGACTGGCTGTTCTTC. This translates into CASSYSGDWLFF.

This clonotype was detected many times. The CDR3, as DNA: TGCAGCACCCCGGTCGAGGGGAACTATGGCTACACCTTC. Its protein is CSTPVEGNYGYTF. The chain joins TRBV29-1 to TRBJ1-2, with a tentative D call TRBD1 (5 bases). From germline, CDR1 is SQVTM and CDR2 ANQGSEA. The V and J ends lost 8 bases and 2 bases respectively, with 15 bases between them. CDR3 length: 13 amino acids.

This clonotype was seen a few times. The V call is TRBV12-3 or TRBV12-4, the J call TRBJ1-2, with 10 bases that match TRBD1. The CDR3 is 14 residues long. Germline trimming cut 7 bases from V and 3 bases from J; bases unmatched to any gene: 5. DNA for the CDR3: TGTGCCAGCAACCCGACAGGGGGCTACTATGGCTACACCTTC. Translated: CASNPTGGYYGYTF.

The table lists this clonotype with many counts. This rearrangement joins TRBV7-3 to TRBJ2-3; no definite D call. CDR1 and CDR2 (germline): SGHTA, FQGTGA. This CDR3 comprises 14 residues. V lost 3 bases, J lost 6 bases, and 13 bases lay in between. The CDR3 sequence: CASSFSTSSDTQYF. The CDR3 coding sequence is TGTGCCAGCAGCTTTTCTACCTCTTCGGATACGCAGTATTTT. Looking up the rest from reference TRBV7-3 and TRBJ2-3 gives the full variable domain: GAGVSQTPSNKVTEKGKYVELRCDPISGHTALYWYRQSLGQGPEFLIYFQGTGAADDSGLPNDRFFAVRPEGSVSTLKIQRTERGDSAVYLCASSFSTSSDTQYFGPGTRLTVL.

The V gene is TRBV7-2, the J gene TRBJ2-3; 10 bases align to TRBD1. Germline V gene data show CDR1 as SGHTA and CDR2 as FQGNSA. The CDR3 runs to 17 residues. V lost 5 bases to trimming and J lost 1 base; unmatched junction nucleotides: 9. The CDR3 sequence: CASSPVHGTGGTDTQYF. The CDR3 nucleotides are TGTGCCAGCAGCCCTGTCCACGGGACAGGGGGCACAGATACGCAGTATTTT.

As for this clonotype: One end of the junction does not line up with germline, which may come from a read error. The chain employs TRBV7-2 and TRBJ1-1, with D uncertain. The CDR3 runs 13 residues. Germline V CDR1 and CDR2: SGHTA, FQGNSA. The CDR3 coding sequence is TGTGTCAGCACGTACCTCATGAACACTGAAGCTTTCTTT. This codes for CVSTYLMNTEAFF.